This entry is about one T cell receptor (beta chain). Its target is unknown. The data are from a study of T cell responses to AZD1222 COVID-19 vaccine. The CDR3 is made up of 18 amino acids. Looked up from germline, CDR1 is MNHEY and CDR2 is SVGEGT. V lost 2 bases, J lost 1 base, and 10 bases stayed unmatched. Study-wide results and caveats: It should be noted that donors were predominantly white British and more often female, and clonal diversity was possibly underestimated. Receipt of two AZD1222 doses was followed by a rise in Spike-specific TCR breadth and depth.

Repertoires were generated with immunoSEQ multiplex PCR, while TCRdb's copy carries only in-frame clones and drops some. The sample yields 70,000 to 95,000 clones, 90% seen once. Sequencing used peripheral blood, obtained 28 days after the second AZD1222 dose. The clonotype comes from an adult who received the AZD1222 COVID-19 vaccine. The J gene is TRBJ2-5, the V gene TRBV6-2 or TRBV6-3; TRBD1 matches at 10 bases. The CDR3 loop reads CASSYGTGADALQETQYF. In nucleotides, the CDR3 is TGTGCCAGCAGTTACGGGACAGGGGCCGACGCCCTCCAAGAGACCCAGTACTTC.